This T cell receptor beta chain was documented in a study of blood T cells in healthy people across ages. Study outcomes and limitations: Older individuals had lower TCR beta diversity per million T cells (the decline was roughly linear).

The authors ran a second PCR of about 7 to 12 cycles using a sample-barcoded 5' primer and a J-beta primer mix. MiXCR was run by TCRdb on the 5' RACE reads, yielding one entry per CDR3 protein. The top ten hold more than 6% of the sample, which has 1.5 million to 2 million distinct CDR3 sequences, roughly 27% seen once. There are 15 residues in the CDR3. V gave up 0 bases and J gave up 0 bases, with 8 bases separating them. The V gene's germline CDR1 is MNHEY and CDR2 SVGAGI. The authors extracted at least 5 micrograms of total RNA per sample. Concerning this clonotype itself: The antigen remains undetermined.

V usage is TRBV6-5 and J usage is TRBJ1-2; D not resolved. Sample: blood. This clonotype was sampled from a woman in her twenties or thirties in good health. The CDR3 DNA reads TGTGCCAGCAGTTACTCTGGGGTAGCTAACTATGGCTACACCTTC. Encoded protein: CASSYSGVANYGYTF.